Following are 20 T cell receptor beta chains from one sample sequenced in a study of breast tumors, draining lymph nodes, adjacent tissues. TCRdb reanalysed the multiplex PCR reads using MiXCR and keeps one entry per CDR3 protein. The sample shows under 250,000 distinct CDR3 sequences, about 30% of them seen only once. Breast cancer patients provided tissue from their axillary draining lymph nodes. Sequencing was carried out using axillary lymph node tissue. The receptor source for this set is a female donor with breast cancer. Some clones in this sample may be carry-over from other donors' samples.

The CDR3 reads CASSGQQGGGEYQETQYF. Written as DNA, the CDR3 is TGTGCCAGCAGCGGCCAACAGGGTGGCGGGGAGTACCAAGAGACCCAGTACTTC. The gene calls are TRBV7-9 and TRBJ2-5, with D perhaps TRBD1 or TRBD2 (6 bases each). The CDR3 totals 18 residues. The germline V gene has CDR1 SEHNR and CDR2 FQNEAQ (reference sequence). The V end lost 5 bases, the J end lost 0 bases, and 22 bases lay between the germline ends.

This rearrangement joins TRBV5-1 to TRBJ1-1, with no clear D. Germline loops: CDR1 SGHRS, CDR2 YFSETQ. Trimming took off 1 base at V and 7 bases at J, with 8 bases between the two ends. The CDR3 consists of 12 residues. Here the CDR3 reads CASSLQGIEAFF. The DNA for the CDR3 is TGCGCCAGCAGCTTGCAAGGGATTGAAGCTTTCTTT.

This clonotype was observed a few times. The CDR3 coding sequence is TGTGCCAGCAGTCACAAAAAGGGACAGACCTACGAGCAGTACTTC. Translated: CASSHKKGQTYEQYF. The V and J genes are TRBV6-6 and TRBJ2-7; TRBD1 aligns across 7 bases. The germline V gene has CDR1 MNHNY and CDR2 SVGAGI (reference sequence). V lost 5 bases to trimming and J lost 2 bases; unmatched junction nucleotides: 9. The CDR3 consists of 15 residues.

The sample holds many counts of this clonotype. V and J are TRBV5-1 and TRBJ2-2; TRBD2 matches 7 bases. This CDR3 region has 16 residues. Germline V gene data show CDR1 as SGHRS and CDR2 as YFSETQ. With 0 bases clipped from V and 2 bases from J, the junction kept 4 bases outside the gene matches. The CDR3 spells CASSLAPAGNTGELFF. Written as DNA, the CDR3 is TGCGCCAGCAGCTTGGCCCCAGCGGGAAACACCGGGGAGCTGTTTTTT.

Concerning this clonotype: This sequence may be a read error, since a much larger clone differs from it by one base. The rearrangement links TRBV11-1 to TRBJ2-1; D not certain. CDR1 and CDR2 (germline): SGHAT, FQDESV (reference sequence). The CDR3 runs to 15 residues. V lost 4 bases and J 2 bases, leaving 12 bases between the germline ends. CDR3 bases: TGTGCCAGCAGCTCTCACCTAACCCCCTACAATGAGCAGTTCTTC. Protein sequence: CASSSHLTPYNEQFF.

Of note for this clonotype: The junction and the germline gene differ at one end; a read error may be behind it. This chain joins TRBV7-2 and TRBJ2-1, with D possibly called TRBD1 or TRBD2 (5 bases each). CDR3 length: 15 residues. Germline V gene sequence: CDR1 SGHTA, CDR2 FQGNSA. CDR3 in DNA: TGTGCCAGCAGCGGGGACCCACGGCCCTACAATGAGCAGCTCTTC. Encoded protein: CASSGDPRPYNEQLF.

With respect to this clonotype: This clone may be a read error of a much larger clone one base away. CDR3 sequence: CASSVGQGGPETPYF. The CDR3 DNA reads TGTGCCAGCAGCGTAGGGCAGGGGGGCCCTGAGACCCCGTACTTC. This chain connects TRBV9 to TRBJ2-5, with D perhaps matching TRBD1 (7 bases). Looked up from germline, CDR1 is SGDLS and CDR2 is YYNGEE. The CDR3 sequence is 15 residues long.

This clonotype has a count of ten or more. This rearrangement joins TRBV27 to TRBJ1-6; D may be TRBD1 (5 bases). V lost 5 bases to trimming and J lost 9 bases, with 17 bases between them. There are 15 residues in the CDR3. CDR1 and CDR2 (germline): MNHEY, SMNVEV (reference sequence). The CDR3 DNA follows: TGTGCCAGCAGTCCCCGGGACCGTATTAGTTCACCCCTCCACTTT. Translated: CASSPRDRISSPLHF.

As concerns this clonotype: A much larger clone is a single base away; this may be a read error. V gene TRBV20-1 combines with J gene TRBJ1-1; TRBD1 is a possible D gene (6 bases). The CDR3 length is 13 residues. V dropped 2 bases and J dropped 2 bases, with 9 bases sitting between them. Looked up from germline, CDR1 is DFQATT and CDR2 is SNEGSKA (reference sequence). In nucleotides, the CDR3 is TGCAGTGCTAGAACCGGGACAAACACTGAAGCTTTCTTT. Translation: CSARTGTNTEAFF.

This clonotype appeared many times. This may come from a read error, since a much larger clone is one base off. The DNA for the CDR3 is TGCAGTGCTAGGGCCCAGGGGTTTGGTGCCTACACCTTC. It yields the protein CSARAQGFGAYTF. The rearrangement uses TRBV20-1 and TRBJ1-2; possibly TRBD1 for D (6 bases). From germline, CDR1 is DFQATT and CDR2 SNEGSKA (reference sequence). The CDR3 runs 13 residues. Trimming removed 3 bases from V and 10 bases from J, with 18 bases in between.

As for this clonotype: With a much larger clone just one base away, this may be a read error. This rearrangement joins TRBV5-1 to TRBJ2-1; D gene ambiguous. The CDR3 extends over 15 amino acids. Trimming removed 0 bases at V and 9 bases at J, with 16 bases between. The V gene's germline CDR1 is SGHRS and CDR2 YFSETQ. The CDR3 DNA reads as TGCGCCAGCAGCTTGGAGGCGTTCCCGGCAGGTGAGCAGTTCTTC. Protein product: CASSLEAFPAGEQFF.

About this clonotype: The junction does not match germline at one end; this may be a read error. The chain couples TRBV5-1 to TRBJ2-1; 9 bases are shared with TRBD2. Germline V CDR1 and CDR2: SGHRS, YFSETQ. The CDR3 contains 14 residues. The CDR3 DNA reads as TGCGCCGGCAGCTCCAGCGGGAGGATCGATGAGCAGCTCTTC. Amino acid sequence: CAGSSSGRIDEQLF. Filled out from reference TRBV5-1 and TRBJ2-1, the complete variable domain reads KAGVTQTPRYLIKTRGQQVTLSCSPISGHRSVSWYQQTPGQGLQFLFEYFSETQRNKGNFPGRFSGRQFSNSRSEMNVSTLELGDSALYLCAGSSSGRIDEQLFGPGTRLTVL.

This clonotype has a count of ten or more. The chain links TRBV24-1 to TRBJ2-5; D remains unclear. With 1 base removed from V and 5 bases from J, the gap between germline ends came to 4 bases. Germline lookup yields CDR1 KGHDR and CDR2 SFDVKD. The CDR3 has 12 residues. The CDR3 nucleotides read TGTGCCACCAGTGATTTTAAGGAGACCCAGTACTTC. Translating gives CATSDFKETQYF.

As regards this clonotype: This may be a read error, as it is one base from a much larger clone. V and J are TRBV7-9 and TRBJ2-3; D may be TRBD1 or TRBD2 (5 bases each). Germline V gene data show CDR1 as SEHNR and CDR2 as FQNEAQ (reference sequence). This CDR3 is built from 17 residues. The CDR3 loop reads CASSPQVSGPLTDPQYF. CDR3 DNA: TGTGCCAGCAGCCCTCAGGTGTCGGGACCCTTGACAGATCCGCAGTATTTT. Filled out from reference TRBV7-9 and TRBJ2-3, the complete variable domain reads DTGVSQNPRHKITKRGQNVTFRCDPISEHNRLYWYRQTLGQGPEFLTYFQNEAQLEKSRLLSDRFSAERPKGSFSTLEIQRTEQGDSAMYLCASSPQVSGPLTDPQYFGPGTRLTVL.

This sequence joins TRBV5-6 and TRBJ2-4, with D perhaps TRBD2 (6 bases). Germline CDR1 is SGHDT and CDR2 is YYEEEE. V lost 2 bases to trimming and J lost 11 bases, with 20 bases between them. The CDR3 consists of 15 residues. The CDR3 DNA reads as TGTGCCAGCAGCTTACTAATAGCGGAGGGTAACGTTCAGTACTTC. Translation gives CASSLLIAEGNVQYF.

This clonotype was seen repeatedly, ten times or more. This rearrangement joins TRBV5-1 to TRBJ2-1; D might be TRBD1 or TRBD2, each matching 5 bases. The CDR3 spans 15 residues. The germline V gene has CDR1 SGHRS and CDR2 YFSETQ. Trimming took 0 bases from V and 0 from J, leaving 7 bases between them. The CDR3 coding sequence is TGCGCCAGCAGCTTGGGAGGGGTCTCCTACAATGAGCAGTTCTTC. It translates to CASSLGGVSYNEQFF. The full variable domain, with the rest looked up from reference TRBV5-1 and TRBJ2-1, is KAGVTQTPRYLIKTRGQQVTLSCSPISGHRSVSWYQQTPGQGLQFLFEYFSETQRNKGNFPGRFSGRQFSNSRSEMNVSTLELGDSALYLCASSLGGVSYNEQFFGPGTRLTVL.

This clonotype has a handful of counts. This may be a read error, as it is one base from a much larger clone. CDR3: CASSAGTSGKEQSF. The CDR3 DNA sequence: TGTGCCAGCAGCGCCGGGACTAGCGGGAAGGAGCAGTCCTTC. J is TRBJ2-5 and V is TRBV9; 13 bases line up with TRBD2. Germline lookup yields CDR1 SGDLS and CDR2 YYNGEE. The CDR3 is 14 residues long.

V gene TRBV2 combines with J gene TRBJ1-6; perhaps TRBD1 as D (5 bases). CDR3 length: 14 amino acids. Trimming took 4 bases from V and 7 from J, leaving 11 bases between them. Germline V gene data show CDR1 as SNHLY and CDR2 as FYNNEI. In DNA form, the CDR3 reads TGTGCCAGCAGTGTCGGACAAAGGAATTCACCCCTCCACTTT. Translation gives CASSVGQRNSPLHF.

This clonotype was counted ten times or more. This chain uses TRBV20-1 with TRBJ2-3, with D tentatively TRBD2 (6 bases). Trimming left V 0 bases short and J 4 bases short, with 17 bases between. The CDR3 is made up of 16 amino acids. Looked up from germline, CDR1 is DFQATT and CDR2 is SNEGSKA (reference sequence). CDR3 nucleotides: TGCAGTGCTAGAGATTGGAGGGAGACCCTCCCAGATACGCAGTATTTT. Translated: CSARDWRETLPDTQYF.

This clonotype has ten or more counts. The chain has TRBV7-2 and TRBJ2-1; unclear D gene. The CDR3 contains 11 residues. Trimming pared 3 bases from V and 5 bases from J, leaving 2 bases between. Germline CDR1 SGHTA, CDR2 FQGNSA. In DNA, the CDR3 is TGTGCCAGCAGCTTCCACAATGAGCAGTTCTTC. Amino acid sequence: CASSFHNEQFF. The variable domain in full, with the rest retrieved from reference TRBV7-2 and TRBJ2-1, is GAGVSQSPSNKVTEKGKDVELRCDPISGHTALYWYRQSLGQGLEFLIYFQGNSAPDKSGLPSDRFSAERTGGSVSTLTIQRTQQEDSAVYLCASSFHNEQFFGPGTRLTVL.